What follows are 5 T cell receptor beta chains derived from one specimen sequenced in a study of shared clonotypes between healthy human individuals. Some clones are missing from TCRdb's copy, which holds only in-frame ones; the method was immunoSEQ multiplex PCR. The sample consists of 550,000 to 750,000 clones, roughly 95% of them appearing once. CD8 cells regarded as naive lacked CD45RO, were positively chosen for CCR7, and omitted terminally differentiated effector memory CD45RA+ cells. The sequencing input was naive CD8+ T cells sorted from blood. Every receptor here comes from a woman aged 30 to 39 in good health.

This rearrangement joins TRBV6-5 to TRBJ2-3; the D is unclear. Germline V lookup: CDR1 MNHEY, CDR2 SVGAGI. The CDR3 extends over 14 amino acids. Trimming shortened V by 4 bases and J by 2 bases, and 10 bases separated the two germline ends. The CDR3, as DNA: TGTGCCAGCAGTTTAGGGCCTTCCACAGATACGCAGTATTTT. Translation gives CASSLGPSTDTQYF.

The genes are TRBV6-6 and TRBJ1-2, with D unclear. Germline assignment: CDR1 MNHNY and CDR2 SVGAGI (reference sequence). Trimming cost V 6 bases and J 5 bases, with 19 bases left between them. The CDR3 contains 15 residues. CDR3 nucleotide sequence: TGTGCCAGCAGCCCCCTCTCGGGGATTGGGTATGGCTACACCTTC. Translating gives CASSPLSGIGYGYTF.

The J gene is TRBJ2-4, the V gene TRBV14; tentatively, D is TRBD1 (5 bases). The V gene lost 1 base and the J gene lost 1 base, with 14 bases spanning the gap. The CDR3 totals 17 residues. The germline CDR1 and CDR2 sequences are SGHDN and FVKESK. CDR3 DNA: TGTGCCAGCAGCCAAGGGACACCGGTAATGGCCAAAAACATTCAGTACTTC. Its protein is CASSQGTPVMAKNIQYF.

This CDR3 reads CASSIALKWPGYTF. DNA for the CDR3: TGTGCCAGTAGTATCGCCCTGAAGTGGCCCGGCTACACCTTC. The rearrangement joins TRBV19 to TRBJ1-2; D unresolved. The CDR3 sequence is 14 residues long. V dropped 3 bases and J dropped 8 bases, with 16 bases sitting between them. CDR1 is LNHDA and CDR2 is SQIVND in the germline V gene (reference sequence).

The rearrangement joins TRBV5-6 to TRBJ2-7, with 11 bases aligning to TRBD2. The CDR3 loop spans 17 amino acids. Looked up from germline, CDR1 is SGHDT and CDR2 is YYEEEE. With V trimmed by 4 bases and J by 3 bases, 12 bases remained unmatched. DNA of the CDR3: TGTGCCAGCAGCCCACGACTAGCGGGAAGCCCCGACTACGAGCAGTACTTC. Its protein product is CASSPRLAGSPDYEQYF.